These 10 T cell receptor beta chains originate from one sample sequenced in a study of neurological immune-mediated disorders (dated by TCRdb to about 2019). Receptors were amplified or captured by 5' RACE. Sequenced on an Illumina HiSeq 2500. TCRdb took the public reads, trimmed them with fastp at Q25, ran MiXCR for clone calling and kept in-frame beta chains. A single entry per CDR3 protein holds the most common genes and DNA from its merged rows. This sample lists about 59,000 distinct CDR3 sequences; more than 9.5% were detected once. The ten largest clones represent about 11% of the sample. Sequences were obtained from PBMCs. The origin of the receptors is a woman aged 60-75 years with HTLV-1-associated myelopathy (HAM/TSP).

There are many counts of this clonotype. The chain has TRBV5-1 and TRBJ1-1; D is unclear. There are 14 residues in the CDR3. Germline V gene data show CDR1 as SGHRS and CDR2 as YFSETQ. V lost 4 bases to trimming and J lost 1 base, with 11 bases between them. The chain's CDR3 is CASSPLVGNTEAFF. Here the CDR3 DNA reads TGCGCCAGCAGCCCCCTTGTTGGGAACACTGAAGCTTTCTTT.

For this clonotype: The junction departs from germline at one end; a sequencing error may be responsible. The chain has TRBV4-1 and TRBJ2-2; 11 bases fit TRBD2. CDR1 MGHRA and CDR2 YSYEKL come from the germline V gene. This CDR3 comprises 18 residues. For the CDR3, the DNA is TGCGCCAGCAGCCCCATGCCACTAGCGGGAGACGGCACCGTGGAGCTGTTTTTT. Protein product: CASSPMPLAGDGTVELFF.

At least ten counts were recorded for this clonotype. The gene calls are TRBV7-9 and TRBJ2-3; D is ambiguous. Trimming cost V 1 base and J 4 bases, with 6 bases left between them. There are 13 residues in the CDR3. The germline V gene has CDR1 SEHNR and CDR2 FQNEAQ (reference sequence). CDR3 loop: CASSLGSADTQYF. CDR3 coding DNA: TGTGCCAGCAGCTTAGGATCCGCAGATACGCAGTATTTT.

The V call is TRBV2, the J call TRBJ1-1, with D possibly TRBD1 on 6 matching bases. V gave up 8 bases and J gave up 6 bases, with 22 bases separating them. Germline V lookup: CDR1 SNHLY, CDR2 FYNNEI. The CDR3 has 15 amino acids. The CDR3 DNA follows: TGTGCCAGCTGCTTGTCTGGGACATGGGTCGCTGAAGCTTTCTTT. This gives the protein CASCLSGTWVAEAFF.

In regard to this clonotype: A read error may explain this, as a much larger clone is one base away. V usage is TRBV5-1 and J usage is TRBJ2-5; TRBD2 agrees at 8 bases. Germline CDR1 is SGHRS and CDR2 is YFSETQ. The CDR3 length is 15 residues. In DNA, the CDR3 is TGCGCCAGCAGTTACGACGGGGGGGCGCAAGGGACCCAGTACTTC. It codes for CASSYDGGAQGTQYF.

This clonotype came up many times. V usage is TRBV5-6 and J usage is TRBJ1-3; D call uncertain. The CDR3 loop spans 16 amino acids. Germline values: CDR1 SGHDT, CDR2 YYEEEE. Trimming removed 3 bases at V and 0 bases at J, with 13 bases between. CDR3 residues: CASSYGVPFSGNTIYF. DNA of the CDR3: TGTGCCAGCAGCTATGGGGTCCCCTTCTCTGGAAACACCATATATTTT.

This clonotype was recorded many times. The chain recombines TRBV6-6 with TRBJ1-1, with no clear D. Germline V gene lookup returns CDR1 MNHNY and CDR2 SVGAGI (reference sequence). The CDR3 extends over 12 amino acids. Trimming took 6 bases from V and 1 from J, leaving 6 bases between them. The CDR3 loop is CASSPGNTEAFF. The CDR3, as DNA: TGTGCCAGCAGCCCCGGGAACACTGAAGCTTTCTTT.

In its sample, this clonotype was seen many times. The CDR3 reads CASSEWPSYIQYF. CDR3 DNA: TGTGCCAGCAGTGAATGGCCCTCGTACATTCAGTACTTC. The chain recombines TRBV6-1 with TRBJ2-4, with D unresolved. The V end lost 2 bases, the J end lost 8 bases, and 10 bases lay between the germline ends. Per germline, CDR1 MNHNS and CDR2 SASEGT. This CDR3 spans 13 amino acids.

This clonotype was counted at least ten times. The rearrangement uses TRBV25-1 and TRBJ2-1, with 7 bases fitting TRBD2. Germline V gives CDR1 MGHDK, CDR2 SYGVNS. V lost 3 bases and J lost 4; bases outside the gene matches: 6. This CDR3 contains 15 residues. CDR3 region: CASSEGTGGYNEQFF. CDR3 bases: TGTGCCAGCAGTGAGGGAACGGGGGGTTACAATGAGCAGTTCTTC.

The chain carries TRBV5-1 and TRBJ1-4; the D is unclear. Trimming cost V 1 base and J 4 bases, with 11 bases left between them. Germline V gene lookup returns CDR1 SGHRS and CDR2 YFSETQ. The CDR3 is 15 residues long. Written as DNA, the CDR3 is TGCGCCAGCAGCTTGCCGGAGAGTGGTAATGAAAAACTGTTTTTT. Translated: CASSLPESGNEKLFF.